This T cell receptor (beta chain) originates from a study of blood T cell repertoires in COVID-19. Study overall: From the United States, Italy and Spain came samples of acute and convalescent COVID-19. From T cells, B-cell-depleted T cells, or PBMCs came the material, which was cDNA or gDNA.

CDR1 is LGHNT, CDR2 FRNRAP, per germline. There are 15 residues in the CDR3. The V gene end was trimmed by 5 bases and the J gene end by 3 bases; junction bases not matched to a gene: 9. Original analysis: Cell counts per sample came from amplifying reference gene primers. This table comes from immunoSEQ multiplex PCR, and its TCRdb copy is limited to in-frame clones, with some not included. That table is the source of V, J and clone size, and D and trimming were worked out from the DNA. The data hold about 230,000 clones, with around 90% observed a single time. The gene calls are TRBV12-5 and TRBJ1-1; TRBD1 agrees at 7 bases. Sequencing used peripheral blood. This receptor was taken from a man aged 25 to 40 with COVID-19, enrolled during active disease. The DNA of the CDR3 is TGTGCTAGTGGTGCATACAGGGGAGTTGACACTGAAGCTTTCTTT. Its protein is CASGAYRGVDTEAFF.